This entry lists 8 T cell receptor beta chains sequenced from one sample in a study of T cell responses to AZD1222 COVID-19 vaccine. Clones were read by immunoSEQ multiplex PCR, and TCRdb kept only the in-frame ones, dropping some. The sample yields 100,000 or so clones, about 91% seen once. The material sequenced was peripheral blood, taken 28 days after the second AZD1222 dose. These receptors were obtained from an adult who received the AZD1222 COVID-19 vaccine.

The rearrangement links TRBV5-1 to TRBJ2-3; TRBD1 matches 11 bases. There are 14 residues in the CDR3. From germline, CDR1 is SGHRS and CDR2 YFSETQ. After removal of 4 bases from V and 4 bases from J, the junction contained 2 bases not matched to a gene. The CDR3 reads CASSVGQGADTQYF. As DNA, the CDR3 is TGCGCCAGCAGCGTGGGACAGGGGGCAGATACGCAGTATTTT.

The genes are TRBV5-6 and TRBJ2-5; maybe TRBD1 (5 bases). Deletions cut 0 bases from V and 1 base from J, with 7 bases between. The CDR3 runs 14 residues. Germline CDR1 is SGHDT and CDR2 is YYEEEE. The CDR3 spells CASSLVGVQETQYF. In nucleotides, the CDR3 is TGTGCCAGCAGCTTGGTAGGGGTCCAAGAGACCCAGTACTTC. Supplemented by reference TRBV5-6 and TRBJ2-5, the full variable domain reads DAGVTQSPTHLIKTRGQQVTLRCSPKSGHDTVSWYQQALGQGPQFIFQYYEEEERQRGNFPDRFSGHQFPNYSSELNVNALLLGDSALYLCASSLVGVQETQYFGPGTRLLVL.

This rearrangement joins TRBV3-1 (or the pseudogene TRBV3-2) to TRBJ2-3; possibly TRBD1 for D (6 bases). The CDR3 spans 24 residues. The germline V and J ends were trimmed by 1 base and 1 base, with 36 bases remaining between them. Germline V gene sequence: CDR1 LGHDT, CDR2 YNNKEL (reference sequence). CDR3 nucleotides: TGTGCCAGCAGCCAAGCCTCCAGACGTTATCCCACCCACCCGGGACACCACTGCACAGATACGCAGTATTTT. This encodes CASSQASRRYPTHPGHHCTDTQYF.

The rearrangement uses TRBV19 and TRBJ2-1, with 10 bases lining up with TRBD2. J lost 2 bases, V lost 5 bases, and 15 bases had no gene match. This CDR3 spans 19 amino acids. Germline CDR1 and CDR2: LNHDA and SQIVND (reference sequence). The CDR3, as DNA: TGTGCCAGTAGTCCCCGCCTTGGGAGCGGGAGGGCCACCTACAATGAGCAGTTCTTC. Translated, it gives CASSPRLGSGRATYNEQFF. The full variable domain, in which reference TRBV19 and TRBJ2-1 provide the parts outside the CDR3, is DGGITQSPKYLFRKEGQNVTLSCEQNLNHDAMYWYRQDPGQGLRLIYYSQIVNDFQKGDIAEGYSVSREKKESFPLTVTSAQKNPTAFYLCASSPRLGSGRATYNEQFFGPGTRLTVL.

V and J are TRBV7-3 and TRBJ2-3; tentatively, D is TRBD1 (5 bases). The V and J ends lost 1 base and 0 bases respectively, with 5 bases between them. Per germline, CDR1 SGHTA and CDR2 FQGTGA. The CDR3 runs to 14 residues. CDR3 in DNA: TGTGCCAGCAGCTTAAGACAGAGCACAGATACGCAGTATTTT. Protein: CASSLRQSTDTQYF.

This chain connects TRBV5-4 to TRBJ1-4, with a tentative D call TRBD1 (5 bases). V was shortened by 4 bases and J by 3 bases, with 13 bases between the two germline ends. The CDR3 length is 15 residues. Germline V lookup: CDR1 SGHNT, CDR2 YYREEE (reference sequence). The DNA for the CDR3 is TGTGCCAGCAGCACCGGGACGGCCCCTAATGAAAAACTGTTTTTT. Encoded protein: CASSTGTAPNEKLFF.

The CDR3 DNA reads as TGTGCCAGCAGCAAGGACGTCGGGGTAACAGATACGCAGTATTTT. This translates into CASSKDVGVTDTQYF. The genes are TRBV6-5 and TRBJ2-3; maybe TRBD2 (5 bases). The length of the CDR3 is 15 residues. CDR1 is MNHEY, CDR2 SVGAGI, per germline. The germline V and J ends were trimmed by 6 bases and 3 bases, with 16 bases remaining between them.

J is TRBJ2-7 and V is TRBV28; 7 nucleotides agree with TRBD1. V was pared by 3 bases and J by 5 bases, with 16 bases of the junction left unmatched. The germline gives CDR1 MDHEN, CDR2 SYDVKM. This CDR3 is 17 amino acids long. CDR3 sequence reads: CASSFPRLTGKGNEQYF. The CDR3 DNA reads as TGTGCCAGCAGTTTCCCTCGCCTGACAGGGAAGGGAAACGAGCAGTACTTC.